This T cell receptor (beta chain) was recorded in a study of T cells in Graves' hyperthyroidism and ophthalmopathy. This clonotype appeared a few times. It was uncontrolled infection, other autoimmune disease, pregnancy or lactation that excluded patients. On the basis of clinical symptoms, serum thyroxine and TRAb, thyroid ultrasound and orbital computed tomography, diagnoses were made. The ends lost 4 bases at V and 3 bases at J; junction bases unmatched: 6. This CDR3 comprises 16 residues. Germline V CDR1 and CDR2: LGHNA, YNFKEQ. Researchers amplified the TCR beta CDR3 regions from RNA transcripts. The HTBI set primed first-round TCR CDR3 RT-PCR. TCRdb analysed the multiplex PCR reads with MiXCR anew, one entry per CDR3 protein. The sample records about 680,000 distinct CDR3 sequences, roughly 32% being singletons.

The sample taken for sequencing was blood. The sequence was obtained from a woman aged 40 to 50 with Graves' hyperthyroidism. The genes are TRBV4-2 and TRBJ2-7; 13 bases are shared with TRBD2. CDR3 loop: CASSPSRLAGGYEQYF. The CDR3 bases are TGTGCCAGCAGCCCTTCACGACTAGCGGGGGGCTACGAGCAGTACTTC.